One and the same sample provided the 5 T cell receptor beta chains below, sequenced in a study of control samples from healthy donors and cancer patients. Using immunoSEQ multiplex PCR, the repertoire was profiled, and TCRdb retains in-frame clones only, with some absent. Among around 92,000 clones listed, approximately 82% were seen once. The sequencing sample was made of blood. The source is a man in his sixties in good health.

The CDR3 here is CASSQIYTVHAYEQYF. The CDR3 DNA follows: TGTGCCAGCAGCCAGATCTACACGGTACATGCCTACGAGCAGTACTTC. The chain has TRBV14 and TRBJ2-7; D gene uncertain. Germline lookup yields CDR1 SGHDN and CDR2 FVKESK. The CDR3 has 16 residues. V shed 3 bases and J shed 2 bases, with 17 bases lying between them.

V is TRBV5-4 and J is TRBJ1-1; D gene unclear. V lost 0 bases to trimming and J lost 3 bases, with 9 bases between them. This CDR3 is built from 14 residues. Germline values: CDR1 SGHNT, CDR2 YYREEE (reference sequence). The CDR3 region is CASSLAPTDTEAFF. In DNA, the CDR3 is TGTGCCAGCAGCTTGGCCCCTACAGACACTGAAGCTTTCTTT.

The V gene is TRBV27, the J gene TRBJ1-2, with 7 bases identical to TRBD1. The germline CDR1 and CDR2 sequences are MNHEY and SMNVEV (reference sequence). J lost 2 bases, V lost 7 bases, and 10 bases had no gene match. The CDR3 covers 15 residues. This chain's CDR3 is CASTPGGRGNYGYTF. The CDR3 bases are TGTGCCAGCACCCCTGGTGGCAGGGGGAACTATGGCTACACCTTC.

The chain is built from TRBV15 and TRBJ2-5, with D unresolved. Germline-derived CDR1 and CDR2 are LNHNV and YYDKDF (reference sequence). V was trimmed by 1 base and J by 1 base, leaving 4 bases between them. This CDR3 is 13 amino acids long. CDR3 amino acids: CATSRVPQETQYF. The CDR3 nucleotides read TGTGCCACCAGCAGAGTCCCCCAAGAGACCCAGTACTTC.

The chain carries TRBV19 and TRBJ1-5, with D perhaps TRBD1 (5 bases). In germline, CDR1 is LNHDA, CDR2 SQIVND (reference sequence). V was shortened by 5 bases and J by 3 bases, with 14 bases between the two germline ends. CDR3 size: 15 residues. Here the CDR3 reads CASSARGRVNQPQHF. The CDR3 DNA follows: TGTGCCAGTAGTGCCCGGGGACGGGTCAATCAGCCCCAGCATTTT.